These 4 T cell receptor beta chains share one sample of origin, sequenced in a study of T cell repertoires in ileal Crohn's disease. Sequenced by immunoSEQ multiplex PCR; TCRdb stores in-frame clones only, minus some. The top ten hold around 18% of the sample, which has roughly 15,000 clones, 75% to 85% seen once. Material for sequencing was ileal tissue. Receptor source: an adult with Crohn's disease.

The J gene is TRBJ2-3, the V gene TRBV5-6, with D perhaps matching TRBD2 (6 bases). This CDR3 is 13 amino acids long. The ends were cut back, 4 bases at V and 2 bases at J, with 8 bases in the middle. Germline CDR1 SGHDT, CDR2 YYEEEE. The CDR3 region is CASSRDFTDTQYF. CDR3 nucleotides: TGTGCCAGCAGCCGGGACTTCACAGATACGCAGTATTTT.

The J gene is TRBJ2-7, the V gene TRBV7-9, with 9 bases fitting TRBD1. The CDR3 is made up of 16 amino acids. V trimming: 5 bases; J trimming: 5 bases; junction bases outside the gene matches: 13. Germline CDR1 and CDR2: SEHNR and FQNEAQ (reference sequence). The CDR3 bases are TGTGCCAGCAGCCCCGGACAGGGGATTATAGTGCACGAGCAGTACTTC. It translates to CASSPGQGIIVHEQYF.

The rearrangement joins TRBV7-2 to TRBJ1-2; 11 bases are a match to TRBD1. This CDR3 region has 15 residues. Germline CDR1 reads SGHTA; CDR2 reads FQGNSA. Trimming at V came to 5 bases and at J to 8 bases, leaving 10 bases not matched to a gene. CDR3 nucleotide sequence: TGTGCCAGCAGCAGAGGAGGACAGGGGGCGACGGGCTACACCTTC. This sequence encodes CASSRGGQGATGYTF. The full variable domain, completed using reference TRBV7-2 and TRBJ1-2, is GAGVSQSPSNKVTEKGKDVELRCDPISGHTALYWYRQSLGQGLEFLIYFQGNSAPDKSGLPSDRFSAERTGGSVSTLTIQRTQQEDSAVYLCASSRGGQGATGYTFGSGTRLTVV.

The chain uses TRBV2 and TRBJ2-5, with D possibly being TRBD1 (6 bases). The better agreement between TRBJ2-7 and the DNA end casts doubt on the J call. The CDR3 totals 15 residues. The germline V gene encodes CDR1 SNHLY and CDR2 FYNNEI. This CDR3 reads CASDIPGQLSYEQYF. CDR3 nucleotides: TGTGCCAGCGATATACCGGGACAATTGTCCTACGAGCAGTACTTC.